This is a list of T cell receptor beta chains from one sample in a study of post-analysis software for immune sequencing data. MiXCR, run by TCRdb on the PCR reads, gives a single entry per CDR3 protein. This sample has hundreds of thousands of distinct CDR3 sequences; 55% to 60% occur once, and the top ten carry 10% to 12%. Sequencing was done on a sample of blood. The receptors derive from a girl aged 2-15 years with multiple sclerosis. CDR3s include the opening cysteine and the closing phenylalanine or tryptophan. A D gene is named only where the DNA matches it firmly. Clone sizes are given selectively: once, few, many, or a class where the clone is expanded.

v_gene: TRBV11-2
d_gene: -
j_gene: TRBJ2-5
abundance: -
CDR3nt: TGTGCCAGCAGCGCCACAGGTTTTCAAGAGACCCAGTACTTC
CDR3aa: CASSATGFQETQYF

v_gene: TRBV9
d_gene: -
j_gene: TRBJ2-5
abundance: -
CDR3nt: TGTGCCAGCAGCGCCCGGGACACTAAACAAGAGACCCAGTACTTC
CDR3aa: CASSARDTKQETQYF

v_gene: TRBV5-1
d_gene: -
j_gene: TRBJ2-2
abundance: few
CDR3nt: TGCGCCAGCAGCTTGCCCAGCTCGAACACCGGGGAGCTGTTTTTT
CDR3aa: CASSLPSSNTGELFF

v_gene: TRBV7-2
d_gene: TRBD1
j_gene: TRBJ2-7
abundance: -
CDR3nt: TGTGCCAGCAGCTTAGATCGGACAGGGCGTGAGTCCTACGAGCAGTACTTC
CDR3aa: CASSLDRTGRESYEQYF

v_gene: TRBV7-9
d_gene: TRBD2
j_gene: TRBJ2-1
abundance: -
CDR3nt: TGTGCCAGCAGCTTAGGACTAGCGGGAGGTCATTACTACAATGAGCAGTTCTTC
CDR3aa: CASSLGLAGGHYYNEQFF

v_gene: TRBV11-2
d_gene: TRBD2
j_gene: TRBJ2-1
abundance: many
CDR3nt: TGTGCCAGCAGCCTAAATACCTGGCCCGGGACTAGCGGGGGCCCCTACAATGAGCAGTTCTTC
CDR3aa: CASSLNTWPGTSGGPYNEQFF

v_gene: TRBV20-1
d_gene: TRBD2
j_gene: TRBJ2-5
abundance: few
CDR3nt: TGCAGTGCCAAAAGGGATAGCGGGGGAGAGACCCAGTACTTC
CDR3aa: CSAKRDSGGETQYF

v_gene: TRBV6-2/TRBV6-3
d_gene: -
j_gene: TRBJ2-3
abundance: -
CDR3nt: TGTGCCAGCGGAACGGTGGGGGAGGGCACAGATACGCAGTATTTT
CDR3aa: CASGTVGEGTDTQYF

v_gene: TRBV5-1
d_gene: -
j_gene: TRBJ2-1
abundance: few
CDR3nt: TGCGCCAGCAGCAGGGACACCTCCGGTGAGCAGTTCTTC
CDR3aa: CASSRDTSGEQFF

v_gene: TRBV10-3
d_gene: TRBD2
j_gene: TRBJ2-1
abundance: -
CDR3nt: TGTGCCGTCAGCGGGAGTACAGACAATGAGCAGTTCTTC
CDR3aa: CAVSGSTDNEQFF

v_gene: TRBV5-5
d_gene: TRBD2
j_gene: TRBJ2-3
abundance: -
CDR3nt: TGTGCCAGTAGCCCCGGGACTAGCGGTGCCCATTACACAGATACGCAGTATTTT
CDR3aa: CASSPGTSGAHYTDTQYF

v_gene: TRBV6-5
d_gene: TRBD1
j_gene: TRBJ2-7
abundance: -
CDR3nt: TGTGCCAGCAGTTACCTCCTAGGGACAGCTTCTTACGAGCAGTACTTC
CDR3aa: CASSYLLGTASYEQYF

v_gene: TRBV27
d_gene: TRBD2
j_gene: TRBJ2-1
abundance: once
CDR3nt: TGTGCCAGCATGACTGGGAGGGAGAATGAGCAGTTCTTC
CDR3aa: CASMTGRENEQFF

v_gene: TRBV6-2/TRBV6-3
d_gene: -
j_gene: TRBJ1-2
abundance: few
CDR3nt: TGTGCCAGCAGTCGCCTAGGACGTAACTATGGCTACACCTTC
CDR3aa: CASSRLGRNYGYTF

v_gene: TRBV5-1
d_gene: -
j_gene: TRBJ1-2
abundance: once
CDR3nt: TGCGCCAGCAGCTTGGACGGGGTTGGGGCTGATGGCTACACCTTC
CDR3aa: CASSLDGVGADGYTF

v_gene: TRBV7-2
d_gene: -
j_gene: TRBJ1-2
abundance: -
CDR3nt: TGTGCCAGCAGCACAACAGGGCGAGAAGGCTACACCTTC
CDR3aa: CASSTTGREGYTF

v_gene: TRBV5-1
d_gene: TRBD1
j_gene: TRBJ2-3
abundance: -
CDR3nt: TGCGCCAGCAGCTTAGGACGGGACAGTAGCACAGATACGCAGTATTTT
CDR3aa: CASSLGRDSSTDTQYF

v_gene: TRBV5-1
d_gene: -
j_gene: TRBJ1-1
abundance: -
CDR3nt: TGCGCCAGCAGCTTGGGGATTGAGGGGACTGAAGCTTTCTTT
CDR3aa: CASSLGIEGTEAFF

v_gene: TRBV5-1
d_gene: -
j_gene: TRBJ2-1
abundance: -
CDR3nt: TGCGCCAGCAGCTTCCTACTAGGGGTCTCCTACAATGAGCAGTTCTTC
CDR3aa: CASSFLLGVSYNEQFF

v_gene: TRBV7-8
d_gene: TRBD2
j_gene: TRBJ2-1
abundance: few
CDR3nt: TGTGCCAGCAGCTTAGCGGAGACTAGCAGTCTGATTTTGCAGTTCTTC
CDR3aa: CASSLAETSSLILQFF

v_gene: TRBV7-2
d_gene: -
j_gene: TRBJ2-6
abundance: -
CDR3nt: TGTGCCAGCAAGGAGGGATCTGGGGCCAACGTCCTGACTTTC
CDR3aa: CASKEGSGANVLTF

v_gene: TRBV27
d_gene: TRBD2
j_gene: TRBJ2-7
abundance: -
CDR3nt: TGTGCCAGCAGTTTGGCGACTAGCGGGGGATCCTACGAGCAGTACTTC
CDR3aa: CASSLATSGGSYEQYF

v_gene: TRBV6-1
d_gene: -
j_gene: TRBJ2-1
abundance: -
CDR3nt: TGTGCCAGCAGTGAAGAGAGCGGGTCCTGGGGCAATGAGCAGTTCTTC
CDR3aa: CASSEESGSWGNEQFF

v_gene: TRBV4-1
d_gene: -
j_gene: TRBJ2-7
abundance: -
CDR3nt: TGCGCCAGCAGCCAGCATGCCGGGACTCCATCGTTGCGCTCCTACGAGCAGTACTTC
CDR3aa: CASSQHAGTPSLRSYEQYF

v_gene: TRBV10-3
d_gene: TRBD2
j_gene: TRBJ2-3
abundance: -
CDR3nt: TGTGCCATCAGTGAGCCGAAAAGCGGGAGGGACGCAGATACGCAGTATTTT
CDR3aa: CAISEPKSGRDADTQYF

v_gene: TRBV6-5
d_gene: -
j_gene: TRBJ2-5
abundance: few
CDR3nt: TGTGCCAGCAGTTACTCATGGAGTAGCGCCCAAGAGACCCAGTACTTC
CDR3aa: CASSYSWSSAQETQYF

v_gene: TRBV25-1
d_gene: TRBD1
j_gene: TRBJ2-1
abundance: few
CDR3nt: TGTGCCAGCAGTGACCCCACAGGGGCAGGGTACAATGAGCAGTTCTTC
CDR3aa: CASSDPTGAGYNEQFF

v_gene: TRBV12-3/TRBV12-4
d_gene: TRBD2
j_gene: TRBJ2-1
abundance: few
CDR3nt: TGTGCCAGCAGTTTACCCTGGCCCATAGCGGGGGGAGCCCAACCAAACTACAATGAGCAGTTCTTC
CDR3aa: CASSLPWPIAGGAQPNYNEQFF

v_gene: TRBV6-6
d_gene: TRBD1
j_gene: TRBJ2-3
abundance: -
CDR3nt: TGTGCCAGCGATACAGGGGGTGTAGATACGCAGTATTTT
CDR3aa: CASDTGGVDTQYF

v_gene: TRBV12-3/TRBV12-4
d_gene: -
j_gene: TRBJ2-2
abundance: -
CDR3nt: TGTGCCAGTAGACCCTGGGCAGTGAACGGGGAGCTGTTTTTT
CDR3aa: CASRPWAVNGELFF

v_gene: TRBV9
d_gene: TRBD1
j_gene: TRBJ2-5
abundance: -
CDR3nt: TGTGCCAGCAGCGTAGGACCAGGGGGGACAGGGGCCCAAGAGACCCAGTACTTC
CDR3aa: CASSVGPGGTGAQETQYF

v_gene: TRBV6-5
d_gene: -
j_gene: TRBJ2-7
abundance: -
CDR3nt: TGTGCCAGCAGTTCCACACCGTCCTACAATGAGCAGTACTTC
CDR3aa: CASSSTPSYNEQYF

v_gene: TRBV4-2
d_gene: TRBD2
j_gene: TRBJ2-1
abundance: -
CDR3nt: TGTGCCAGCAGCCAACCTACTAGCGGGGGGTACAATGAGCAGTTCTTC
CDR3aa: CASSQPTSGGYNEQFF

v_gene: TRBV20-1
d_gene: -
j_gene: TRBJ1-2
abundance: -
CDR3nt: TGCAGTGCTAGCACGGGGACATGTTCTAACTATGGCTACACCTTC
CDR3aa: CSASTGTCSNYGYTF

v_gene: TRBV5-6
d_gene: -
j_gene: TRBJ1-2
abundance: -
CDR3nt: TGTGCCAGCAGAGAACGGGGGGAGGCCAATCGCTACACCTTC
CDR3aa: CASRERGEANRYTF

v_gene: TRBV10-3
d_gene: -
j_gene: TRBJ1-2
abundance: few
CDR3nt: TGTGCCATCAGGACCCCAGCAGGGGTACAGGGCTACACCTTC
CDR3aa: CAIRTPAGVQGYTF

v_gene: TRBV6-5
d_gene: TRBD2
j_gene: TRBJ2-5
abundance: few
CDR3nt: TGTGCCAGCAGCTCTAGCGGGACCTCCAAAGAGACCCAGTACTTC
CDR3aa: CASSSSGTSKETQYF

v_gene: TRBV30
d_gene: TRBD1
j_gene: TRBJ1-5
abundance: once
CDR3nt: TGTGCCTGGAAAGGGACAGGGGACAATCAGCCCCAGCATTTT
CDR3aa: CAWKGTGDNQPQHF

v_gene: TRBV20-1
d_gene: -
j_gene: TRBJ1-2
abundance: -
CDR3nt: TGCAGTGCGGGGGATCCACATGGCTACACCTTC
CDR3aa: CSAGDPHGYTF

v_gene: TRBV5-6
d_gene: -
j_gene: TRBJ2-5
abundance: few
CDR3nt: TGTGCCAGCCGACCAGGGAGTGCGGAGACCCAGTACTTC
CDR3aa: CASRPGSAETQYF

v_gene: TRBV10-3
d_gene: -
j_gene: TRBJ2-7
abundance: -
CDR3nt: TGTGCCATCAGTGAGTCTAACCCAGCTGTCGAGCAGTACTTC
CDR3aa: CAISESNPAVEQYF

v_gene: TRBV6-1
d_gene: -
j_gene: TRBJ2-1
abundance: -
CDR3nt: TGTGCCAGCAGTGAATTGGTAGGAACAGGGCAGTTCTTC
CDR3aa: CASSELVGTGQFF

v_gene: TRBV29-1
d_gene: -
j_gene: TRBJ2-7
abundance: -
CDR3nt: TGCAGCGTCCCCGGGCGCCACGAGCAGTACTTC
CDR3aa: CSVPGRHEQYF

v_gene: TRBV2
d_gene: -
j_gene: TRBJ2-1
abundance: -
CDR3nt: TGTGCCAGCAGTGAAGCTTACAATGAGCAGTTCTTC
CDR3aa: CASSEAYNEQFF

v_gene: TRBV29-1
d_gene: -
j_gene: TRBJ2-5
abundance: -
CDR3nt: TGCAGCGTCGCCGGGGGCAACCAAGAGACCCAGTACTTC
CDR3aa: CSVAGGNQETQYF

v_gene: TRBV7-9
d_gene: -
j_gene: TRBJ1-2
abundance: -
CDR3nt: TGTGCCACCGGCTATGGCTACACCTTC
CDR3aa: CATGYGYTF

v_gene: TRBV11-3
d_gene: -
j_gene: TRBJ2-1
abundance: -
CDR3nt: TGTGCCAGCAGCTTAGAGGGGGCGGGGAATGAGCAGTTCTTC
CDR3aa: CASSLEGAGNEQFF

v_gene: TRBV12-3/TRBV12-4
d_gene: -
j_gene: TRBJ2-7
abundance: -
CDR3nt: TGTGCCAGCAGTTCCCTGGAGCGGAGCTCCTACGAGCAGTACTTC
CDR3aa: CASSSLERSSYEQYF

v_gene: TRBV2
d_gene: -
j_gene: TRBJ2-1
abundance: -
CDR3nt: TGTGCCAGCACGCCGGGACACCGAACCACTGAGCAGTTCTTC
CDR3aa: CASTPGHRTTEQFF

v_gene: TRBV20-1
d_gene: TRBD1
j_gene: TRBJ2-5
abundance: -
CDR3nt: TGCAGTGCTGCCCCGGGACAGACCCAAGAGACCCAGTACTTC
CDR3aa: CSAAPGQTQETQYF

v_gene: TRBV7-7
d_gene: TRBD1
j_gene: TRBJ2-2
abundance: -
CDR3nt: TGTGCCAGCAGCTTCCCAGACAGGGGCAAGGCCGGGGAGCTGTTTTTT
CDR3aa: CASSFPDRGKAGELFF

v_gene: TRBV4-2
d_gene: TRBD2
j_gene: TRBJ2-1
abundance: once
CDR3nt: TGTGCCAGCAGCGAAGCGGGGGGAGATTACAATGAGCAGTTCTTC
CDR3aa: CASSEAGGDYNEQFF

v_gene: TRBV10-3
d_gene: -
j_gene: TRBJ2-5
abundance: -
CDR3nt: TGTGCCATCAGTGTGAGGTGGGGGTTTCGCGAGACCCAGTACTTC
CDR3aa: CAISVRWGFRETQYF

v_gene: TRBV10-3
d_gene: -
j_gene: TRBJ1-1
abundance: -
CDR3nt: TGTGCCATCAGTGAGTCCGGGACCCCGGTGGGAGCTTTCTTT
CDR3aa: CAISESGTPVGAFF

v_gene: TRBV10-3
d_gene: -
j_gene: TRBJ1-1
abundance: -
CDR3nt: TGTGCCATCAGGACTGGTGGTGGCGGCACTGAAGCTTTCTTT
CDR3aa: CAIRTGGGGTEAFF

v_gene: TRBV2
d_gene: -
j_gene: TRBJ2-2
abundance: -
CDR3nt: TGTGCCAGCAATAGTGACGGGGAGCTGTTTTTT
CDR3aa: CASNSDGELFF

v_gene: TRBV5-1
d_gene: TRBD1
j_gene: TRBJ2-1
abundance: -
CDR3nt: TGCGCCAGCAGCTTGGGGATGACAGGGGTTCTCTACAATGAGCAGTTCTTC
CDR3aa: CASSLGMTGVLYNEQFF

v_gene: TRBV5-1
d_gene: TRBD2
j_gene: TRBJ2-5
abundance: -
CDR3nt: TGCGCCAGCAGCCGGGCTTCGCGGGAGGGAGAGACCCAGTACTTC
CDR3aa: CASSRASREGETQYF

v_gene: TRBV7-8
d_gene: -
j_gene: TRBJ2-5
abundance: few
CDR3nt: TGTGCCAGCAGCCCCGGAGCAGGGGATGGGACCCAGTACTTC
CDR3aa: CASSPGAGDGTQYF